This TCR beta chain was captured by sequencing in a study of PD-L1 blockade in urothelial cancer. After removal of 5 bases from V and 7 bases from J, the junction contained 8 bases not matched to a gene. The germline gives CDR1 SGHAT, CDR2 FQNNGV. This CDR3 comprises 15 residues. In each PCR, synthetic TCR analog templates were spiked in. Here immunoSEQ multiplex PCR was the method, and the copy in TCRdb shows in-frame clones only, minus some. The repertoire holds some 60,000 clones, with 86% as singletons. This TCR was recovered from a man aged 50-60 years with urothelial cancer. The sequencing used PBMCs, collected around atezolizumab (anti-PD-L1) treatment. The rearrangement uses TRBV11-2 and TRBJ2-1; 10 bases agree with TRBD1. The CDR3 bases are TGTGCCAGCAGCACAAGACAGGGGGCGTTTAATGAGCAGTTCTTC. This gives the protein CASSTRQGAFNEQFF.